The present TCR beta chain was sequenced within a study of T cells after yellow fever vaccination. Study-wide results and caveats: The study found a weaker secondary response that peaked faster, day 5 versus 15.

Germline assignment: CDR1 MNHEY and CDR2 SVGAGI. The CDR3 extends over 18 amino acids. Deletions cut 0 bases from V and 0 bases from J, with 17 bases between. Each CDR3 protein is one row after TCRdb ran MiXCR on the 5' RACE reads. The table includes some 300,000 distinct CDR3 sequences, approximately 8% detected once. Points on this clonotype: Its antigen remains unknown.

The V and J genes are TRBV6-5 and TRBJ1-2; D uncertain. This receptor was taken from a man aged 18 to 30 who received the YFV17D yellow fever vaccine. The sample consisted of CD4+ T cells sorted from PBMCs, taken 5 days after the yellow fever booster vaccination. In DNA, the CDR3 is TGTGCCAGCAGTTACTCGGAACCGACGGGGAGCGCTAACTATGGCTACACCTTC. It codes for CASSYSEPTGSANYGYTF.